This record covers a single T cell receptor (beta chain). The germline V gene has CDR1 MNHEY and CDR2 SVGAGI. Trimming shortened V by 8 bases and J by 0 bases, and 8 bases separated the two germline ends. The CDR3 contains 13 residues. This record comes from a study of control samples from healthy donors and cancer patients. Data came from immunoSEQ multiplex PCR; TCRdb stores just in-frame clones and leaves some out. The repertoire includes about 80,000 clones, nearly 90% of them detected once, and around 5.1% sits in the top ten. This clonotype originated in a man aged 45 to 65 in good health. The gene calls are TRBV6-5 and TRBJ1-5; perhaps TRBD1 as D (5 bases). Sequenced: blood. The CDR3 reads CASAGLSNQPQHF. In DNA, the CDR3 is TGTGCCAGCGCGGGGCTTAGCAATCAGCCCCAGCATTTT.